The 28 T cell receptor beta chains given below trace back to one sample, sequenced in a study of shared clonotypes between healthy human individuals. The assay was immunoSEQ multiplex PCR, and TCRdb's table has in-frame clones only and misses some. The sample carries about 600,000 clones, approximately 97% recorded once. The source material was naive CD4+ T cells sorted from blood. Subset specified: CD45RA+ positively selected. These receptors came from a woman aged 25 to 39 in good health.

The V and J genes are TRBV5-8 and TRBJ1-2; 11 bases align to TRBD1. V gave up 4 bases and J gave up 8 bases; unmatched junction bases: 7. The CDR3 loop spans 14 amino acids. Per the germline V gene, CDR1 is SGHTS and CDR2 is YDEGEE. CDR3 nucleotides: TGTGCCAGCAGCCCAGGACAGGGGGCGAGCGGCTACACCTTC. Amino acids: CASSPGQGASGYTF.

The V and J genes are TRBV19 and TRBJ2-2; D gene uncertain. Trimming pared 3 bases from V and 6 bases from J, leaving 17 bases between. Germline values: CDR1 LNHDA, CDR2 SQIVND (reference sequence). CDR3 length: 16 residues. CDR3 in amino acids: CASSMSRGIGAGELFF. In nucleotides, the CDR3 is TGTGCCAGTAGTATGTCCCGAGGTATTGGAGCCGGGGAGCTGTTTTTT.

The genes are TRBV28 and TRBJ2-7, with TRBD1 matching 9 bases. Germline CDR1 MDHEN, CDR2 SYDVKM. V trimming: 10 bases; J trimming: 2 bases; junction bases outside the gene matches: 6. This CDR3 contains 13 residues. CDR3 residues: CATCRQGAYEQYF. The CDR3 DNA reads TGTGCCACCTGCCGACAGGGGGCCTACGAGCAGTACTTC.

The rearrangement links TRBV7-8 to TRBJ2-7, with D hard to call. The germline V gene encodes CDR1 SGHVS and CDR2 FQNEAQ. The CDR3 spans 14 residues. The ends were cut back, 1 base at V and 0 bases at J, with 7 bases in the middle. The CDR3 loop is CASSLESSSYEQYF. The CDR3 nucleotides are TGTGCCAGCAGCTTAGAGAGTAGCTCCTACGAGCAGTACTTC.

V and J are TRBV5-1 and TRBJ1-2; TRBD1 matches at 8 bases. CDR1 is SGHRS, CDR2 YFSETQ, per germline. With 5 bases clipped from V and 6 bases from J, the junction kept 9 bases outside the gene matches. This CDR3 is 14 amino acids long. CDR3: CASRRQGAQNGYTF. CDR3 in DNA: TGCGCCAGCAGGCGTCAGGGGGCTCAGAATGGCTACACCTTC.

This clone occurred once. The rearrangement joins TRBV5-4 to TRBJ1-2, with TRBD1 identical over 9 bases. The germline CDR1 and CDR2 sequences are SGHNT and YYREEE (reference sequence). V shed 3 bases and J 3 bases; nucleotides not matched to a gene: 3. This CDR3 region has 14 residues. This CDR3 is CASSWDRADYGYTF. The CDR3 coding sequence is TGTGCCAGCAGCTGGGACAGGGCGGACTATGGCTACACCTTC.

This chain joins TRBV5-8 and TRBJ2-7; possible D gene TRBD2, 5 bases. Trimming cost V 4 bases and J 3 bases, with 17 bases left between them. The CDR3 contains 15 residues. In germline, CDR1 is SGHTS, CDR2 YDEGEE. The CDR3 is CASSRGSMSVYEQYF. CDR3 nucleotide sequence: TGTGCCAGCAGCCGAGGGTCTATGTCGGTCTACGAGCAGTACTTC.

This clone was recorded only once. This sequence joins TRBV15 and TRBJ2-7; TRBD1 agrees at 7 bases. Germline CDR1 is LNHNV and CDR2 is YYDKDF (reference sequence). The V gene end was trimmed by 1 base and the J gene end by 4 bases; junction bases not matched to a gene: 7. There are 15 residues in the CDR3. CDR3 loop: CATSRARGQIYEQYF. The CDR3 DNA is TGTGCCACCAGCAGAGCCCGGGGACAGATTTACGAGCAGTACTTC.

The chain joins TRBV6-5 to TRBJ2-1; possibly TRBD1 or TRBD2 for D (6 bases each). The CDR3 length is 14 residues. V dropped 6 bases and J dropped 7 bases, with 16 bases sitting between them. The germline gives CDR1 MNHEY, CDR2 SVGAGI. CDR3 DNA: TGTGCCAGCAGCCAAGGGGTAGGGGGGAATGAGCAGTTCTTC. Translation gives CASSQGVGGNEQFF.

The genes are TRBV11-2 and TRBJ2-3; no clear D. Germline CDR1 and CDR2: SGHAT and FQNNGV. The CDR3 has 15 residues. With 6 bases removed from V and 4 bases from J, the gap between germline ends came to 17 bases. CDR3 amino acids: CASRLHPQEADTQYF. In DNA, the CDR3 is TGTGCCAGCAGATTACACCCCCAGGAAGCAGATACGCAGTATTTT. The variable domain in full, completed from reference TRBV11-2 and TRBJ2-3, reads EAGVAQSPRYKIIEKRQSVAFWCNPISGHATLYWYQQILGQGPKLLIQFQNNGVVDDSQLPKDRFSAERLKGVDSTLKIQPAKLEDSAVYLCASRLHPQEADTQYFGPGTRLTVL.

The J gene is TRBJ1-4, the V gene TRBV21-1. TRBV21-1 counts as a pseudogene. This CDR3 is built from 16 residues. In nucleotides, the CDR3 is TGTGCCAGCAGCAAAGGAAGGGAAACGGCTAATGAAAAACTGTTTTTT. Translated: CASSKGRETANEKLFF.

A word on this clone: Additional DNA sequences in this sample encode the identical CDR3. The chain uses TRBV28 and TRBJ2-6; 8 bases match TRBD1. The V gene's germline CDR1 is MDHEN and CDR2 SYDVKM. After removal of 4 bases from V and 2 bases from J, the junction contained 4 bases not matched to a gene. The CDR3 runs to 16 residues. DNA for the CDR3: TGTGCCAGCAGTTCGCCAGGGGGCACTGGGGCCAACGTCCTGACTTTC. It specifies CASSSPGGTGANVLTF.

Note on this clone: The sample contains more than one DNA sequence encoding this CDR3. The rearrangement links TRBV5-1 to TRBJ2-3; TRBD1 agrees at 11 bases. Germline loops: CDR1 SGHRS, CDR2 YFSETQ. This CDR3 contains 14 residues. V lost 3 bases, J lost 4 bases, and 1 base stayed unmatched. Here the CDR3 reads CASSSGQGADTQYF. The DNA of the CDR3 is TGCGCCAGCAGCTCGGGACAGGGGGCAGATACGCAGTATTTT.

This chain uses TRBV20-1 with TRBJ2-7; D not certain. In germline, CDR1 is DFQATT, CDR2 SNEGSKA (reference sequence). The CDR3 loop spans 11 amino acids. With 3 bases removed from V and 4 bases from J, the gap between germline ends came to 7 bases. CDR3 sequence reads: CSARGDYEQYF. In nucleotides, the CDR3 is TGCAGTGCTAGGGGTGATTACGAGCAGTACTTC.

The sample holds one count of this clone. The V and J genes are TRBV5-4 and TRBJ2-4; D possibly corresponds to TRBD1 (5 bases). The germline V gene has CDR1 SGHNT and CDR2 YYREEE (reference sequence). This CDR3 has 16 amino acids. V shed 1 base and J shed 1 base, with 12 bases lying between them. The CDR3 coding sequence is TGTGCCAGCAGCTTGCAGGGTCTGGGGGCCAAAAACATTCAGTACTTC. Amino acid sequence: CASSLQGLGAKNIQYF.

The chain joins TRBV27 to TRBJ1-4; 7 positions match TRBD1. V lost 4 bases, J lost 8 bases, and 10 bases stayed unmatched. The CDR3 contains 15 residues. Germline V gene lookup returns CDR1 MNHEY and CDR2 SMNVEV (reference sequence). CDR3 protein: CASSSDGAGGEKLFF. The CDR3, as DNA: TGTGCCAGCAGTTCTGACGGTGCAGGGGGGGAAAAACTGTTTTTT.

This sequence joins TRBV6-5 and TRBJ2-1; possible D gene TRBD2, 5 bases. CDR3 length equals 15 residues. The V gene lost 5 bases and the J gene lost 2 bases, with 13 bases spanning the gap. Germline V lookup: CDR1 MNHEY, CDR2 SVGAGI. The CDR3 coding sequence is TGTGCCAGCAGTGTGGACTCAAACACCTACAATGAGCAGTTCTTC. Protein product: CASSVDSNTYNEQFF.

The CDR3: CASSHDRVWARRRPIHNEQFF. The DNA of the CDR3 is TGTGCCAGCAGCCACGACAGGGTCTGGGCTAGGCGGAGGCCTATTCACAATGAGCAGTTCTTC. This sequence joins TRBV14 and TRBJ2-1; 7 bases agree with TRBD1. Germline assignment: CDR1 SGHDN and CDR2 FVKESK. The CDR3 is 21 amino acids. With V trimmed by 3 bases and J by 5 bases, 25 bases remained unmatched.

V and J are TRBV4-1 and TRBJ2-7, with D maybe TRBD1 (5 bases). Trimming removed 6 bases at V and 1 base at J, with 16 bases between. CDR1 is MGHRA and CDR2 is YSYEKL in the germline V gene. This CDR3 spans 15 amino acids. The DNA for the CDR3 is TGCGCCAGCAGTCCTAACAGGCAGGGATCCTACGAGCAGTACTTC. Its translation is CASSPNRQGSYEQYF.

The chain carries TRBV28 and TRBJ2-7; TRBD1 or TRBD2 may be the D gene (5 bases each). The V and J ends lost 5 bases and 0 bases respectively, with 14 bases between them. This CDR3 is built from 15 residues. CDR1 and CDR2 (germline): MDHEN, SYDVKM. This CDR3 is CASSPRDRRSYEQYF. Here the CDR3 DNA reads TGTGCCAGCAGTCCCCGGGACCGCCGCTCCTACGAGCAGTACTTC.

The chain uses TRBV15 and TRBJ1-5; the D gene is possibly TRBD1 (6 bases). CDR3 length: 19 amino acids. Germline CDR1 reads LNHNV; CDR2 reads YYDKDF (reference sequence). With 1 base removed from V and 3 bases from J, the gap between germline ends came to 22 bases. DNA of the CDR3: TGTGCCACCAGCAGAGTTCTGGACAGCAAAACATCCTTCAATCAGCCCCAGCATTTT. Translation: CATSRVLDSKTSFNQPQHF. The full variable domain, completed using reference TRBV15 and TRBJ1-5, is DAMVIQNPRYQVTQFGKPVTLSCSQTLNHNVMYWYQQKSSQAPKLLFHYYDKDFNNEADTPDNFQSRRPNTSFCFLDIRSPGLGDTAMYLCATSRVLDSKTSFNQPQHFGDGTRLSIL.

The CDR3 nucleotides are TGCGCCAGCAGTTTCACTAGCGGGAGGAGGGTAGATACGCAGTATTTT. Encoded protein: CASSFTSGRRVDTQYF. The gene calls are TRBV4-1 and TRBJ2-3; the match to TRBD2 covers 12 bases. J lost 5 bases, V lost 6 bases, and 9 bases had no gene match. Germline loops: CDR1 MGHRA, CDR2 YSYEKL. CDR3 size: 16 residues.

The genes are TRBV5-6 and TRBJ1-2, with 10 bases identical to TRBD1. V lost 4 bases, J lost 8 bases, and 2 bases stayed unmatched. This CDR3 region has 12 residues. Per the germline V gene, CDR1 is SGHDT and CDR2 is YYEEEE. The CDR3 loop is CASSQTGGGYTF. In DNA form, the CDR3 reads TGTGCCAGCAGCCAGACAGGGGGCGGCTACACCTTC. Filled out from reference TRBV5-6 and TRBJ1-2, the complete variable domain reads DAGVTQSPTHLIKTRGQQVTLRCSPKSGHDTVSWYQQALGQGPQFIFQYYEEEERQRGNFPDRFSGHQFPNYSSELNVNALLLGDSALYLCASSQTGGGYTFGSGTRLTVV.

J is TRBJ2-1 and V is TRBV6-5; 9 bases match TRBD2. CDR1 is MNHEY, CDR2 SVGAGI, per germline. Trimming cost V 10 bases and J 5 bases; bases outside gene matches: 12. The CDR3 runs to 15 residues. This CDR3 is CATLLGSGRHNEQFF. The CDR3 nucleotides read TGTGCCACCCTTTTGGGGAGCGGGAGGCACAATGAGCAGTTCTTC.

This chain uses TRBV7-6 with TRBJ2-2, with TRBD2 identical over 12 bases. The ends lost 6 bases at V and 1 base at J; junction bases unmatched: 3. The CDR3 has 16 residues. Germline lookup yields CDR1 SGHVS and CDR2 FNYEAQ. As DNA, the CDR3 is TGTGCCAGCAGGGTGACTAGCGGGGGGAACACCGGGGAGCTGTTTTTT. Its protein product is CASRVTSGGNTGELFF.

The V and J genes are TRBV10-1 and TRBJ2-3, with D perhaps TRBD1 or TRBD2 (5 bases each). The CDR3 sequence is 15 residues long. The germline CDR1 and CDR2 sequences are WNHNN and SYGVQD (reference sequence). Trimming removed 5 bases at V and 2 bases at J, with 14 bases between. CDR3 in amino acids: CASSPGRSYTDTQYF. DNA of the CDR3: TGCGCCAGCAGTCCGGGACGGTCATACACAGATACGCAGTATTTT.

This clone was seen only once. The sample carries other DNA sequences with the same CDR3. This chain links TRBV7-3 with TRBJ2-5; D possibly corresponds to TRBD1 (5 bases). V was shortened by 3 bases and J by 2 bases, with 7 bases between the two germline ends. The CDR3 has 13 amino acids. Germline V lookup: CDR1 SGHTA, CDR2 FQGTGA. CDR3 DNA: TGTGCCAGCAGCTTGACAGCTCAAGAGACCCAGTACTTC. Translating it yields CASSLTAQETQYF. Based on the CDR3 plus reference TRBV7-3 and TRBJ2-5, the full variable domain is GAGVSQTPSNKVTEKGKYVELRCDPISGHTALYWYRQSLGQGPEFLIYFQGTGAADDSGLPNDRFFAVRPEGSVSTLKIQRTERGDSAVYLCASSLTAQETQYFGPGTRLLVL.

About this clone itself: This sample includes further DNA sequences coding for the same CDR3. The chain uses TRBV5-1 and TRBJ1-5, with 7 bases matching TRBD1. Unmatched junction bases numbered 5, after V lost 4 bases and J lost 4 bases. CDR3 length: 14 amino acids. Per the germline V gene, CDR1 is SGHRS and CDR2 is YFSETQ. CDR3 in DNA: TGCGCCAGCAGCCTGACAGGGACTAATCAGCCCCAGCATTTT. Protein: CASSLTGTNQPQHF. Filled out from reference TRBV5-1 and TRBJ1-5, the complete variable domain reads KAGVTQTPRYLIKTRGQQVTLSCSPISGHRSVSWYQQTPGQGLQFLFEYFSETQRNKGNFPGRFSGRQFSNSRSEMNVSTLELGDSALYLCASSLTGTNQPQHFGDGTRLSIL.